The 8 T cell receptor beta chains below all came from one sample that was sequenced in a study of beta chain features in type 1 diabetes. Investigators reverse transcribed all isolated RNA, so they sequenced expressed TCRB transcripts. Assay used: immunoSEQ multiplex PCR; TCRdb lists only in-frame clones, some missing. The data show roughly 260,000 clones, approximately 11% seen once. Regarding the study as a whole: Type 1 diabetes patients showed a moderate but significant shortening of TCRB CDR3s in all four CD4+ subsets.

These TCRs' antigens remain unknown. Sequencing was performed on naive CD4+ T cells from blood. These receptors all come from a man in his thirties or forties with type 1 diabetes.

This clone was observed a few times. The chain uses TRBV25-1 and TRBJ2-5, with TRBD1 as a possible D gene (6 bases). The germline gives CDR1 MGHDK, CDR2 SYGVNS. V lost 6 bases and J 3 bases, leaving 11 bases between the germline ends. The length of the CDR3 is 13 residues. CDR3 residues: CASSRKGEETQYF. CDR3 bases: TGTGCCAGCAGCCGGAAGGGGGAAGAGACCCAGTACTTC.

The CDR3 DNA reads as TGTGCCAGCAGCTTGTTGGGCGGAGGCACTGAAGCTTTCTTT. Amino acid sequence: CASSLLGGGTEAFF. The V call is TRBV7-2, the J call TRBJ1-1; D is uncertain. The length of the CDR3 is 14 residues. Germline V gene lookup returns CDR1 SGHTA and CDR2 FQGNSA. V gave up 3 bases and J gave up 4 bases, with 12 bases separating them.

The chain recombines TRBV4-3 with TRBJ2-6; 8 nucleotides match TRBD1. CDR1 and CDR2 from the germline V gene are LGHNA and YSLEER. Losses at the gene ends were 1 base for V and 2 bases for J; bases not matched to a gene: 7. This CDR3 is 18 amino acids long. This CDR3 is CASSQVSGQAAGANVLTF. CDR3 nucleotides: TGCGCCAGCAGCCAAGTTTCGGGACAGGCCGCTGGGGCCAACGTCCTGACTTTC.

The table lists this clone with a few counts. This chain uses TRBV5-1 with TRBJ1-1, with D uncertain. The germline V gene has CDR1 SGHRS and CDR2 YFSETQ. Trimming left V 7 bases short and J 4 bases short, with 11 bases between. This CDR3 is built from 12 residues. The CDR3 DNA reads as TGCGCCAGCTCAGCGGGTGGCACTGAAGCTTTCTTT. Encoded protein: CASSAGGTEAFF.

This clone was seen more than once but under ten times. The J gene is TRBJ2-5, the V gene TRBV30, with 10 bases lining up with TRBD2. CDR3 size: 16 residues. Unmatched junction bases numbered 9, after V lost 5 bases and J lost 0 bases. Germline V gene sequence: CDR1 GTSNPN, CDR2 SVGIG (reference sequence). CDR3 sequence reads: CAWSVAGLADQETQYF. In DNA form, the CDR3 reads TGTGCCTGGTCGGTTGCCGGACTAGCGGACCAAGAGACCCAGTACTTC.

V and J are TRBV7-8 and TRBJ1-4; a weak D match, TRBD1 (5 bases). The V and J ends lost 2 bases and 5 bases respectively, with 12 bases between them. The CDR3 extends over 15 amino acids. CDR1 and CDR2 from the germline V gene are SGHVS and FQNEAQ. CDR3 region: CASSLRSGLNEKLFF. The CDR3 DNA reads TGTGCCAGCAGCTTACGGTCAGGGTTGAATGAAAAACTGTTTTTT.

The sample holds a few counts of this clone. The chain links TRBV7-9 to TRBJ2-5; perhaps TRBD2 as D (6 bases). The germline V gene encodes CDR1 SEHNR and CDR2 FQNEAQ (reference sequence). V lost 1 base to trimming and J lost 1 base, with 13 bases between them. The CDR3 is made up of 16 amino acids. The CDR3 sequence is CASSLGWRAVQETQYF. The CDR3 bases are TGTGCCAGCAGCTTAGGGTGGAGGGCTGTCCAAGAGACCCAGTACTTC.

The rearrangement uses TRBV5-1 and TRBJ2-2, with TRBD2 matching 14 bases. The CDR3 sequence is 16 residues long. The germline V gene encodes CDR1 SGHRS and CDR2 YFSETQ. V was pared by 3 bases and J by 6 bases, with 4 bases of the junction left unmatched. The CDR3 DNA is TGCGCCAGCAGCTGGGGGACTAGCGGGGGCTCCGGGGAGCTGTTTTTT. This codes for CASSWGTSGGSGELFF.